What follows are 3 T cell receptor beta chains derived from one specimen sequenced in a study of blood T cell repertoires in COVID-19. Data came from immunoSEQ multiplex PCR; TCRdb stores just in-frame clones and leaves some out. The data contain 160,000 or so clones, approximately 80% of them singletons. Sequences were obtained from peripheral blood. The receptor source for this set is a human donor in a cohort sampled during active COVID-19.

V usage is TRBV7-9 and J usage is TRBJ2-5, with TRBD2 as a possible D gene (6 bases). The CDR3 has 15 amino acids. V lost 2 bases, J lost 1 base, and 11 bases lay in between. Looked up from germline, CDR1 is SEHNR and CDR2 is FQNEAQ (reference sequence). CDR3 DNA sequence: TGTGCCAGCAGCTTAAGGCTAGCGACCCAAGAGACCCAGTACTTC. Translation: CASSLRLATQETQYF.

The chain carries TRBV4-2 and TRBJ2-1, with a weak D call TRBD1 (5 bases). Germline V CDR1 and CDR2: LGHNA, YNFKEQ. V lost 0 bases and J lost 9, with 9 bases in between. This CDR3 has 13 residues. As DNA, the CDR3 is TGTGCCAGCAGCCAAGACGCTCAGGGTGAGCAGTTCTTC. It encodes CASSQDAQGEQFF.

The chain carries TRBV11-1 and TRBJ2-5, with 9 bases lining up with TRBD2. The length of the CDR3 is 13 residues. Germline V lookup: CDR1 SGHAT, CDR2 FQDESV (reference sequence). J was trimmed by 5 bases and V by 3 bases; bases with no gene match: 1. The CDR3 loop is CASSLSGRETQYF. The CDR3 DNA sequence: TGTGCCAGCAGCTTGAGCGGGAGGGAGACCCAGTACTTC.